Reported below is one T cell receptor beta chain. The entry originates in a study of blood T cell repertoires in COVID-19. At the level of the study: Acute and convalescent COVID-19 samples came from the United States, Italy and Spain.

Original handling: By means of reference gene primer amplification, nucleated cell counts were estimated. TCRdb keeps only in-frame clones here, not all; method: immunoSEQ multiplex PCR. That table is the source of V, J and clone size, and D and trimming were worked out from the DNA. This repertoire shows approximately 97,000 clones, about nine tenths found once; its top ten account for 1.5% to 2%. J gave up 4 bases and V 1 base, and 4 bases lay outside the gene matches. This CDR3 region has 14 residues. From germline, CDR1 is SGHDN and CDR2 FVKESK. The sample comprised peripheral blood. This rearrangement joins TRBV14 to TRBJ2-7, with 7 nucleotides matching TRBD1. The TCR originated in a man in his sixties with acute or convalescent COVID-19. The CDR3 loop reads CASSQGQGVYEQYF. For the CDR3, the DNA is TGTGCCAGCAGCCAAGGACAGGGAGTTTACGAGCAGTACTTC.